The 32 T cell receptor beta chains below all came from one sample that was sequenced in a study of cytomegalovirus exposure and HLA in healthy donors. PCR was performed using 60 Vbeta and 13 Jbeta primers. Only in-frame clones appear in the TCRdb table, and some are missing; sequencing was by immunoSEQ multiplex PCR. The profile shows some 170,000 clones, approximately 70% of them singletons. Sequencing was done on a sample of PBMCs. These receptors all come from a young man in good health and CMV-seropositive.

This chain links TRBV11-2 with TRBJ1-1; 7 bases are shared with TRBD1. The germline V gene encodes CDR1 SGHAT and CDR2 FQNNGV. The CDR3 contains 13 residues. J gave up 6 bases and V 5 bases, and 6 bases lay outside the gene matches. The CDR3 loop reads CASSVTGVPEAFF. CDR3 nucleotides: TGTGCCAGCAGCGTAACAGGGGTCCCTGAAGCTTTCTTT.

The chain uses TRBV7-2 and TRBJ1-5; D gene unclear. CDR1 SGHTA and CDR2 FQGNSA come from the germline V gene. The CDR3 covers 13 residues. The germline V and J ends were trimmed by 5 bases and 6 bases, with 11 bases remaining between them. CDR3 residues: CASSLKGGQPQHF. CDR3 DNA: TGTGCCAGCAGCCTGAAAGGCGGTCAGCCCCAGCATTTT.

The genes are TRBV11-2 and TRBJ2-1, with D possibly TRBD2 on 5 matching bases. The V end lost 1 base, the J end lost 8 bases, and 15 bases lay between the germline ends. CDR3 length equals 15 residues. The germline V gene has CDR1 SGHAT and CDR2 FQNNGV. CDR3 sequence reads: CASSLVLTTLDEQFF. In DNA form, the CDR3 reads TGTGCCAGCAGCTTAGTGTTGACTACCCTCGATGAGCAGTTCTTC.

The V and J genes are TRBV6-1 and TRBJ1-2, with a possible D match to TRBD1 (6 bases). This CDR3 spans 14 amino acids. The V gene lost 7 bases and the J gene lost 4 bases, with 16 bases spanning the gap. Germline loops: CDR1 MNHNS, CDR2 SASEGT. Here the CDR3 reads CASNPGGGGYGYTF. As DNA, the CDR3 is TGTGCCAGCAACCCTGGGGGGGGCGGCTATGGCTACACCTTC.

The chain is built from TRBV14 and TRBJ2-2; D is perhaps TRBD2 (6 bases). V dropped 6 bases and J dropped 1 base, with 12 bases sitting between them. This CDR3 is 15 amino acids long. Germline CDR1 SGHDN, CDR2 FVKESK. This CDR3 is CASSHRLGNTGELFF. CDR3 coding DNA: TGTGCCAGCAGTCACCGACTAGGGAACACCGGGGAGCTGTTTTTT.

This clone showed up just a few times. The rearrangement links TRBV6-5 to TRBJ1-1; maybe TRBD1 (6 bases). The CDR3 totals 14 residues. Trimming removed 9 bases from V and 0 bases from J, with 14 bases in between. Germline V gives CDR1 MNHEY, CDR2 SVGAGI. The DNA for the CDR3 is TGTGCCAGTACACCGGGACACCTGAACACTGAAGCTTTCTTT. Encoded protein: CASTPGHLNTEAFF.

V gene TRBV10-3 combines with J gene TRBJ2-3; 16 bases map to TRBD2. Germline values: CDR1 ENHRY, CDR2 SYGVKD. The J segment lost 5 bases and the V segment lost 6 bases, leaving 5 bases of the junction unmatched. The CDR3 spans 16 residues. In DNA, the CDR3 is TGTGCCATCAGGGGGACTAGCGGGGGGGCAATAGATACGCAGTATTTT. It encodes CAIRGTSGGAIDTQYF.

The chain carries TRBV6-1 and TRBJ1-1; 7 nucleotides agree with TRBD1. Germline CDR1 MNHNS, CDR2 SASEGT. Trimming removed 1 base from V and 4 bases from J; junction bases left unmatched: 3. The CDR3 extends over 14 amino acids. The CDR3 spells CASSEGRGPTEAFF. The CDR3, as DNA: TGTGCCAGCAGTGAAGGTAGGGGGCCCACTGAAGCTTTCTTT.

The CDR3 region has the DNA TGTGCCAGCGCCCTGACAGGGATGAACCAGCCCCAGCATTTT. Its protein is CASALTGMNQPQHF. This rearrangement joins TRBV6-1 to TRBJ1-5; 7 bases are a match to TRBD1. Germline V gives CDR1 MNHNS, CDR2 SASEGT. This CDR3 comprises 14 residues. V dropped 8 bases and J dropped 7; count of bases not matched to a gene: 11.

The rearrangement uses TRBV5-1 and TRBJ2-2; D unresolved. Germline V lookup: CDR1 SGHRS, CDR2 YFSETQ. The CDR3 spans 16 residues. The ends were cut back, 0 bases at V and 5 bases at J, with 14 bases in the middle. For the CDR3, the DNA is TGCGCCAGCAGCTTGGCCCCGGGTTATGGAACCGGGGAGCTGTTTTTT. Its translation: CASSLAPGYGTGELFF.

The genes are TRBV6-5 and TRBJ2-1; the D is unclear. This CDR3 contains 14 residues. Trimming took off 0 bases at V and 6 bases at J, with 9 bases between the two ends. Germline loops: CDR1 MNHEY, CDR2 SVGAGI. Here the CDR3 DNA reads TGTGCCAGCAGTTACTCTGGGCCGTTCAATGAGCAGTTCTTC. The encoded protein is CASSYSGPFNEQFF.

The chain carries TRBV15 and TRBJ2-1; 9 bases are shared with TRBD1. Germline V gene lookup returns CDR1 LNHNV and CDR2 YYDKDF (reference sequence). J gave up 8 bases and V 3 bases, and 11 bases lay outside the gene matches. The CDR3 spans 16 residues. The CDR3 sequence: CATSSRPGQGYDEQFF. Here the CDR3 DNA reads TGTGCCACCAGCAGTCGCCCGGGACAGGGTTACGATGAGCAGTTCTTC.

V usage is TRBV13 and J usage is TRBJ2-4, with 9 nucleotides matching TRBD1. Germline V gene lookup returns CDR1 PRHDT and CDR2 FYEKMQ (reference sequence). Trimming at V came to 2 bases and at J to 6 bases, leaving 5 bases not matched to a gene. The CDR3 runs to 15 residues. CDR3 in amino acids: CASSLRQGVGNIQYF. Written as DNA, the CDR3 is TGTGCCAGCAGCTTACGACAGGGGGTAGGAAACATTCAGTACTTC. The whole variable domain, filled in from reference TRBV13 and TRBJ2-4, reads AAGVIQSPRHLIKEKRETATLKCYPIPRHDTVYWYQQGPGQDPQFLISFYEKMQSDKGSIPDRFSAQQFSDYHSELNMSSLELGDSALYFCASSLRQGVGNIQYFGAGTRLSVL.

The chain joins TRBV5-4 to TRBJ1-1; a possible D gene is TRBD1 (6 bases). CDR1 and CDR2 (germline): SGHNT, YYREEE (reference sequence). The CDR3 has 15 residues. The germline V and J ends were trimmed by 4 bases and 8 bases, with 21 bases remaining between them. CDR3 protein: CASSQGRGRVPEAFF. In nucleotides, the CDR3 is TGTGCCAGCAGCCAAGGGCGGGGGCGAGTCCCAGAAGCTTTCTTT.

The chain's CDR3 is CASSATGDIGTDTQYF. The CDR3 DNA reads as TGTGCCAGCAGTGCTACAGGGGATATCGGCACAGATACGCAGTATTTT. This chain uses TRBV2 with TRBJ2-3; 7 positions match TRBD1. J lost 1 base, V lost 4 bases, and 8 bases had no gene match. Germline assignment: CDR1 SNHLY and CDR2 FYNNEI. This CDR3 has 16 residues.

This clone was seen ten or more times. For the CDR3, the DNA is TGTGCCAGCAGTGAAGGTTGGGGCAGGGCTCATTACGAGCAGTACGTC. It specifies CASSEGWGRAHYEQYV. J is TRBJ2-7 and V is TRBV2, with D possibly TRBD1 on 5 matching bases. Germline CDR1 is SNHLY and CDR2 is FYNNEI. This CDR3 spans 16 amino acids. V was trimmed by 1 base and J by 4 bases, leaving 17 bases between them.

This chain joins TRBV30 and TRBJ2-1; tentative D call: TRBD1 (5 bases). The CDR3 is 15 residues long. Germline CDR1 and CDR2: GTSNPN and SVGIG (reference sequence). Trimming stripped 3 bases from V and 2 bases from J, with 14 bases between. The CDR3 protein is CAWRSGRATYNEQFF. CDR3 coding DNA: TGTGCCTGGAGGTCCGGCAGGGCAACCTACAATGAGCAGTTCTTC.

The chain couples TRBV6-5 to TRBJ1-3; unclear D gene. Per the germline V gene, CDR1 is MNHEY and CDR2 is SVGAGI. The CDR3 has 13 amino acids. The germline V and J ends were trimmed by 0 bases and 4 bases, with 4 bases remaining between them. CDR3 nucleotides: TGTGCCAGCAGTTACTCCGGGGGAAACACCATATATTTT. Protein: CASSYSGGNTIYF.

The gene calls are TRBV6-1 and TRBJ2-7, with a tentative D call TRBD1 (6 bases). V dropped 3 bases and J dropped 2 bases, with 14 bases sitting between them. CDR1 is MNHNS and CDR2 is SASEGT in the germline V gene. The CDR3 loop spans 15 amino acids. CDR3 sequence: CASSDAGTHPYEQYV. In nucleotides, the CDR3 is TGTGCCAGCAGTGACGCCGGGACACACCCCTACGAGCAGTACGTC.

This clone was counted between two and nine times. This rearrangement joins TRBV4-2 to TRBJ1-3; no reliable D call. The germline V and J ends were trimmed by 0 bases and 4 bases, with 7 bases remaining between them. The CDR3 runs to 14 residues. Germline lookup yields CDR1 LGHNA and CDR2 YNFKEQ. The CDR3 sequence is CASSQEQIGNTIYF. The CDR3, as DNA: TGTGCCAGCAGCCAAGAGCAGATAGGAAACACCATATATTTT.

The chain combines TRBV11-2 with TRBJ1-2; 7 nucleotides line up with TRBD1. The CDR3 consists of 14 residues. V trimming: 0 bases; J trimming: 4 bases; junction bases outside the gene matches: 2. Germline V gene sequence: CDR1 SGHAT, CDR2 FQNNGV. The CDR3 DNA sequence: TGTGCCAGCAGCTTAGACGGGACAGCCTATGGCTACACCTTC. Residues: CASSLDGTAYGYTF.

The J gene is TRBJ2-5, the V gene TRBV10-3; D ambiguous. Germline CDR1 is ENHRY and CDR2 is SYGVKD. Trimming removed 2 bases from V and 5 bases from J, with 6 bases in between. The CDR3 covers 12 residues. CDR3 nucleotides: TGTGCCATCAGTGAGCCCGGGGAGACCCAGTACTTC. It encodes CAISEPGETQYF.

About this clone: One junction end disagrees with the germline gene, perhaps due to a read error. The chain employs TRBV4-1 and TRBJ2-3; 8 bases align to TRBD2. Germline V gene data show CDR1 as MGHRA and CDR2 as YSYEKL. This CDR3 spans 14 amino acids. DNA of the CDR3: TGCGCCAGCAGCCCCACAATCACTAGCGGTATCAATCTGTTT. Translation: CASSPTITSGINLF.

The chain carries TRBV19 and TRBJ1-3; TRBD1 agrees at 9 bases. CDR1 is LNHDA, CDR2 SQIVND, per germline (reference sequence). V lost 8 bases and J lost 0; bases outside the gene matches: 14. This CDR3 has 18 residues. CDR3 bases: TGTGCCAGTGCCCGGGTGGTGACAGGGGGTGTCTCTGGAAACACCATATATTTT. Protein product: CASARVVTGGVSGNTIYF.

The chain joins TRBV19 to TRBJ1-2, with D possibly being TRBD1 (5 bases). This CDR3 contains 13 residues. The V end lost 4 bases, the J end lost 8 bases, and 14 bases lay between the germline ends. CDR1 is LNHDA and CDR2 is SQIVND in the germline V gene (reference sequence). CDR3 sequence (DNA): TGTGCCAGTAGTACTCGGGACTTCGAGGGCTACACCTTC. Its protein product is CASSTRDFEGYTF.

V usage is TRBV19 and J usage is TRBJ2-2; D is possibly TRBD2 (7 bases). The CDR3 sequence is 15 residues long. V lost 5 bases, J lost 5 bases, and 15 bases lay in between. The V gene's germline CDR1 is LNHDA and CDR2 SQIVND (reference sequence). The CDR3 nucleotides read TGTGCCAGTAGTCCCCGGGGGGCGCGGACCGGGGAGCTGTTTTTT. Translation gives CASSPRGARTGELFF.

A few counts support this clone. The chain carries TRBV6-5 and TRBJ1-2; D might be TRBD1 (5 bases). This CDR3 contains 16 residues. Germline CDR1 reads MNHEY; CDR2 reads SVGAGI. V lost 0 bases and J 0 bases, leaving 11 bases between the germline ends. CDR3 in amino acids: CASSYSVSGSNYGYTF. CDR3 DNA sequence: TGTGCCAGCAGTTACTCTGTCTCAGGGTCTAACTATGGCTACACCTTC.

V and J are TRBV5-1 and TRBJ1-5, with 8 nucleotides matching TRBD1. J was trimmed by 3 bases and V by 2 bases; bases with no gene match: 10. Looked up from germline, CDR1 is SGHRS and CDR2 is YFSETQ. The CDR3 covers 17 residues. CDR3 in amino acids: CASSFEVTGVINQPQHF. In DNA, the CDR3 is TGCGCCAGCAGCTTTGAGGTGACAGGGGTCATCAATCAGCCCCAGCATTTT.

The chain carries TRBV28 and TRBJ1-4, with D possibly matching TRBD1 (6 bases). Germline V lookup: CDR1 MDHEN, CDR2 SYDVKM. The CDR3 spans 12 residues. The germline V and J ends were trimmed by 5 bases and 7 bases, with 8 bases remaining between them. This chain's CDR3 is CASSEGVEKLFF. The CDR3 DNA is TGTGCCAGCAGTGAGGGGGTTGAAAAACTGTTTTTT.

This rearrangement joins TRBV5-5 to TRBJ1-1, with D unresolved. V was clipped by 2 bases and J by 4 bases, with 3 bases between them. This CDR3 contains 11 residues. The germline gives CDR1 SGHKS, CDR2 YYEKEE (reference sequence). The CDR3 here is CASSFSTEAFF. CDR3 DNA: TGTGCCAGCAGCTTCAGCACTGAAGCTTTCTTT.

The V and J genes are TRBV19 and TRBJ1-5, with unresolved D. The CDR3 is 16 residues long. V lost 3 bases to trimming and J lost 4 bases, with 16 bases between them. Germline CDR1 and CDR2: LNHDA and SQIVND (reference sequence). CDR3 protein: CASSMALRVSNQPQHF. CDR3 sequence (DNA): TGTGCCAGTAGTATGGCGTTGCGGGTGTCAAATCAGCCCCAGCATTTT.

Comment on this clone: Other DNA sequences in the sample encode the same CDR3. The rearrangement links TRBV6-5 to TRBJ2-7, with D maybe TRBD2 (5 bases). CDR3 length equals 14 residues. V was clipped by 0 bases and J by 1 base, with 7 bases between them. Germline V gene data show CDR1 as MNHEY and CDR2 as SVGAGI. In DNA form, the CDR3 reads TGTGCCAGCAGTTACTCACGGGATTCCTACGAGCAGTACGTC. Encoded protein: CASSYSRDSYEQYV.